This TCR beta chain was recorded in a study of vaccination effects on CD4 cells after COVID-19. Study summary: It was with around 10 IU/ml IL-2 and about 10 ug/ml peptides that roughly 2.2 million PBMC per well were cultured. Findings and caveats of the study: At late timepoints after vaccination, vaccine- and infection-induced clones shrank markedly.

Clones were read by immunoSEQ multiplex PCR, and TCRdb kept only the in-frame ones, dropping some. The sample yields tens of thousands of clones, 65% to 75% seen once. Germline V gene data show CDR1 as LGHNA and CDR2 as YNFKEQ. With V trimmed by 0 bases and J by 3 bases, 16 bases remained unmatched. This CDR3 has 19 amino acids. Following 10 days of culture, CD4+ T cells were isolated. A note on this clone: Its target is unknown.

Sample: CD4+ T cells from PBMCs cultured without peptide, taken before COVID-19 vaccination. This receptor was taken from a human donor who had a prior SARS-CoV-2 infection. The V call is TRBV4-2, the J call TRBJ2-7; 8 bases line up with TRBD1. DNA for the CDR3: TGTGCCAGCAGCCAAGATCGTCTTGGGTCCGCAGGGGGCGTCTACGAGCAGTACTTC. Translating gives CASSQDRLGSAGGVYEQYF.